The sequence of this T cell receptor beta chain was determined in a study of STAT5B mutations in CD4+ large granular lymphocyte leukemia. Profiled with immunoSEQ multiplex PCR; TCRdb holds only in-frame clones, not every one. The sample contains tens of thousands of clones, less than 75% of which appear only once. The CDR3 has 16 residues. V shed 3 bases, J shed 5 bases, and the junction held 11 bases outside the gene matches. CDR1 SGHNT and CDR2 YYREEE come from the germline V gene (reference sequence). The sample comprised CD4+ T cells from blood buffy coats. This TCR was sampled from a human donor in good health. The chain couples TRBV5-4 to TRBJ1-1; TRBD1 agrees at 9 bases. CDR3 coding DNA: TGTGCCAGCAGCTCGGTTCAAGACAGGGGGAGGACTGAAGCTTTCTTT. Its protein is CASSSVQDRGRTEAFF.